This TCR beta chain stems from a study of T-cell memory formation after mild COVID-19. The overall study: Among the donors, TCR clusters were largely specific to each donor. Points from the study as a whole: Pre-infection memory held some responding clones, suggesting pre-existing cross-reactive T cells responded. Contracting CD4+ clones sat mainly in CM and EM; CD8+ in EMRA.

TCRdb independently ran MiXCR on the 5' RACE reads; one entry per CDR3 protein. The sample lists about 470,000 distinct CDR3 sequences; approximately 25% were seen once. The V end was cut by 1 base, the J end by 6 bases, with 11 bases between. CDR3 length: 14 amino acids. Per the germline V gene, CDR1 is KGHSH and CDR2 is LQKENI. Concerning this clonotype: Its target is not known.

Sequencing was carried out using PBMCs or a T cell subset sorted from them (not recorded which). The rearrangement links TRBV18 to TRBJ2-3; D call uncertain. The TCR was taken from an adult woman who had mild COVID-19 (a few samples of this study predate the infection). Cell type and time point are not known. The CDR3 region has the DNA TGTGCCAGCTCACCACGGCAGACGGCGGATACGCAGTATTTT. Protein sequence: CASSPRQTADTQYF.